These 11 T cell receptor beta chains originate from one sample sequenced in a study of early T cells in non-severe SARS-CoV-2 infection. TCRdb processed the 5' RACE reads anew with MiXCR; each CDR3 protein has one entry. The sample shows 80,000 to 95,000 distinct CDR3 sequences, around 15% of them seen only once. Input material: whole blood. The receptors stem from an adult who was a healthcare worker with PCR-confirmed SARS-CoV-2 infection or an uninfected control (not recorded which).

Many counts were recorded for this clonotype. This chain connects TRBV7-9 to TRBJ1-5, with a possible D match to TRBD1 (5 bases). The CDR3 totals 14 residues. V gave up 4 bases and J gave up 11 bases, with 18 bases separating them. Germline CDR1 is SEHNR and CDR2 is FQNEAQ (reference sequence). The CDR3 DNA is TGTGCCAGCAGCTCTAGGGGCAGGCCTTTGGCCCAGCATTTT. Residues: CASSSRGRPLAQHF. Filled out from reference TRBV7-9 and TRBJ1-5, the complete variable domain reads DTGVSQNPRHKITKRGQNVTFRCDPISEHNRLYWYRQTLGQGPEFLTYFQNEAQLEKSRLLSDRFSAERPKGSFSTLEIQRTEQGDSAMYLCASSSRGRPLAQHFGDGTRLSIL.

In its sample, this clonotype was seen a few times. The chain joins TRBV11-2 to TRBJ2-2; D is unclear. CDR3 length: 14 amino acids. V was shortened by 3 bases and J by 1 base, with 6 bases between the two germline ends. Per the germline V gene, CDR1 is SGHAT and CDR2 is FQNNGV. DNA of the CDR3: TGTGCCAGCAGCTTGGGATGGAACACCGGGGAGCTGTTTTTT. Protein product: CASSLGWNTGELFF.

The CDR3 region is CATSKAGPDTQYF. In DNA form, the CDR3 reads TGTGCCACCAGTAAAGCAGGCCCAGATACGCAGTATTTT. This chain uses TRBV24-1 with TRBJ2-3; D call uncertain. Deletions cut 6 bases from V and 4 bases from J, with 10 bases between. This CDR3 contains 13 residues. Germline-derived CDR1 and CDR2 are KGHDR and SFDVKD.

The rearrangement links TRBV14 to TRBJ1-1, with D possibly TRBD1 on 5 matching bases. V was trimmed by 4 bases and J by 4 bases, leaving 19 bases between them. Per germline, CDR1 SGHDN and CDR2 FVKESK. The CDR3 is 16 amino acids. For the CDR3, the DNA is TGTGCCAGCAGCCTTATGGGGGGACCTGGGGGCACTGAAGCTTTCTTT. Its translation: CASSLMGGPGGTEAFF.

A few counts support this clonotype. The J gene is TRBJ1-5, the V gene TRBV7-9, with a tentative D call TRBD1 (6 bases). CDR3 length: 14 amino acids. CDR1 and CDR2 from the germline V gene are SEHNR and FQNEAQ (reference sequence). V gave up 7 bases and J gave up 5 bases, with 15 bases separating them. The CDR3 reads CASIRGQRDQPQHF. CDR3 DNA sequence: TGTGCCAGCATCCGCGGACAGAGGGATCAGCCCCAGCATTTT.

V is TRBV12-3 or TRBV12-4 and J is TRBJ2-3; D gene unclear. This CDR3 comprises 14 residues. V lost 0 bases to trimming and J lost 4 bases, with 8 bases between them. CDR3 amino acids: CASSLALPPDTQYF. CDR3 DNA: TGTGCCAGCAGTTTAGCCCTCCCGCCAGATACGCAGTATTTT.

The chain is built from TRBV19 and TRBJ1-5; 7 nucleotides agree with TRBD1. From germline, CDR1 is LNHDA and CDR2 SQIVND (reference sequence). V lost 8 bases, J lost 4 bases, and 8 bases stayed unmatched. The CDR3 loop spans 14 amino acids. CDR3 sequence reads: CASAFGQENQPQHF. In DNA, the CDR3 is TGTGCCAGTGCATTTGGACAGGAGAATCAGCCCCAGCATTTT.

This clonotype occurred a few times. The chain links TRBV7-8 to TRBJ2-2; 8 nucleotides align to TRBD1. Trimming at V came to 5 bases and at J to 5 bases, leaving 10 bases not matched to a gene. Germline assignment: CDR1 SGHVS and CDR2 FQNEAQ. The CDR3 spans 16 residues. The CDR3 region has the DNA TGTGCCAGCAGCCGGCTCGGACAGGGTAGAACCGGGGAGCTGTTTTTT. It translates to CASSRLGQGRTGELFF.

Only a few counts were recorded for this clonotype. The genes are TRBV7-3 and TRBJ2-2; TRBD2 is a possible D gene (5 bases). CDR1 and CDR2 from the germline V gene are SGHTA and FQGTGA. The V and J ends lost 0 bases and 6 bases respectively, with 14 bases between them. CDR3 length: 16 amino acids. CDR3 residues: CASSLTLSAGPGELFF. CDR3 in DNA: TGTGCCAGCAGCTTAACGTTATCTGCGGGCCCCGGGGAGCTGTTTTTT.

This clonotype was seen only once. The chain joins TRBV28 to TRBJ1-1; D possibly corresponds to TRBD1 (6 bases). Per germline, CDR1 MDHEN and CDR2 SYDVKM. The V and J ends lost 6 bases and 5 bases respectively, with 10 bases between them. The CDR3 covers 12 residues. CDR3 DNA: TGTGCCAGCAGGAACAGGGTAACTGAAGCTTTCTTT. It encodes CASRNRVTEAFF.

J is TRBJ2-5 and V is TRBV12-5; D might be TRBD2 (6 bases). Trimming cost V 1 base and J 0 bases, with 18 bases left between them. The CDR3 loop spans 18 amino acids. The germline V gene has CDR1 LGHNT and CDR2 FRNRAP. DNA for the CDR3: TGTGCTAGTGGTTTGGGGGTTTCACGGGCGGGATACCAAGAGACCCAGTACTTC. It translates to CASGLGVSRAGYQETQYF.